Listed below are T cell receptor beta chains from one sample, sequenced in a study of neurological immune-mediated disorders. TCRdb reprocessed the 5' RACE reads via MiXCR and lists one record per CDR3 protein. The table has 20,000 to 30,000 distinct CDR3 sequences, 10% to 15% seen once. The material sequenced was PBMCs. These receptors were obtained from a woman aged 60-70 years with HTLV-1-associated myelopathy (HAM/TSP). Each CDR3 is given with its conserved first and last residue. The D gene is left open where the match is weak. A clone size is listed for some rows: how often the clone was seen (once, few, many), or a class if it is expanded.

v_gene	d_gene	abundance	j_gene	len	CDR3aa	CDR3nt
TRBV27	TRBD1	many	TRBJ2-6	20	CASSLYAGGFGVSGANVLTF	TGTGCCAGCAGTCTTTACGCAGGGGGTTTTGGGGTGTCTGGGGCCAACGTCCTGACTTTC
TRBV11-1	-	-	TRBJ2-1	12	CASSLEDREQFF	TGTGCCAGCAGCTTAGAGGACCGGGAGCAGTTCTTC
TRBV20-1	-	medium-sized	TRBJ2-3	15	CSASIGGGGSDTQYF	TGCAGTGCTAGTATTGGCGGAGGGGGATCAGATACGCAGTATTTT
TRBV18	-	many	TRBJ2-6	18	CASSPKAQGFEGANVLTF	TGTGCCAGCTCACCGAAGGCTCAGGGTTTTGAAGGGGCCAACGTCCTGACTTTC
TRBV3-1	TRBD2	many	TRBJ2-7	18	CASSQPSGGRDYTYEQYF	TGTGCCAGCAGCCAACCTAGCGGGGGACGAGATTACACCTACGAGCAGTACTTC
TRBV29-1	-	many	TRBJ1-1	10	CSVRDTEAFF	TGCAGCGTTCGGGACACTGAAGCTTTCTTT
TRBV16	TRBD2	few	TRBJ2-7	16	CASSQSETSGTYEQYF	TGTGCCAGCAGCCAATCCGAGACTAGCGGAACATACGAGCAGTACTTC
TRBV6-1	TRBD1	many	TRBJ1-2	16	CASSAPGQAATRGYTF	TGTGCCAGCAGTGCACCCGGACAGGCGGCGACTCGCGGCTACACCTTC
TRBV20-1	TRBD1	-	TRBJ2-1	15	CSAISSQGADNEQFF	TGCAGTGCTATTTCTTCACAGGGGGCGGACAATGAGCAGTTCTTT
TRBV12-3/TRBV12-4	-	many	TRBJ2-1	12	CASSSLGNEQFF	TGTGCCAGCAGTTCCCTAGGGAATGAGCAGTTCTTC
TRBV5-8	-	many	TRBJ1-5	14	CASSLGQINQPQHF	TGTGCCAGCAGCTTGGGGCAGATAAATCAGCCCCAGCATTTT
TRBV5-1	-	-	TRBJ2-7	15	CAISPVGGRPYEQYF	TGCGCCATCAGCCCCGTGGGGGGGCGACCCTACGAGCAGTACTTC
TRBV20-1	TRBD2	many	TRBJ2-7	13	CSARGGRAYEQYF	TGCAGTGCTAGGGGCGGGAGGGCCTACGAGCAGTACTTC
TRBV5-1	-	many	TRBJ1-1	14	CASSLVTVNTEAFF	TGCGCCAGCAGCTTGGTGACAGTGAACACTGAAGCTTTCTTT
TRBV5-1	-	-	TRBJ1-1	16	CASSSSPGTTNTEAFF	TGCGCCAGCAGCTCCTCCCCCGGGACGACAAACACTGAAGCTTTCTTT
TRBV20-1	TRBD1	many	TRBJ2-7	14	CSASGQGESYEQYF	TGCAGTGCTTCCGGACAGGGAGAGTCCTACGAGCAGTACTTC
TRBV6-5	TRBD1	medium-sized	TRBJ1-2	13	CASRSGQGYGYTF	TGTGCCAGCCGCTCTGGACAGGGCTATGGCTACACCTTC
TRBV4-2	TRBD2	many	TRBJ2-1	19	CASSPTGLAGGSSYNEQFF	TGTGCCAGCAGCCCAACGGGACTAGCGGGAGGGAGCTCCTACAATGAGCAGTTCTTC
TRBV6-6	-	many	TRBJ1-5	13	CATHPGNNQPQHF	TGTGCCACTCATCCCGGGAACAATCAGCCCCAGCATTTT
TRBV20-1	-	many	TRBJ1-1	12	CSATPSMAEAFF	TGCAGTGCCACACCGTCGATGGCTGAAGCTTTCTTT
TRBV6-1	TRBD1	many	TRBJ2-7	14	CASSHRGRVNEQYF	TGTGCCAGCAGTCACAGGGGGCGGGTGAACGAGCAGTACTTC
TRBV7-2	TRBD1	many	TRBJ2-1	15	CASSLRDRGYNEQFF	TGTGCCAGCAGCTTAAGGGACAGGGGCTACAATGAGCAGTTCTTC
TRBV3-1	TRBD1	many	TRBJ1-1	17	CASSQPGQGGLRTEAFF	TGTGCCAGCAGCCAACCGGGACAGGGAGGCCTGCGCACTGAAGCTTTCTTT
TRBV12-3/TRBV12-4	-	many	TRBJ2-7	12	CASSLSRAEQYF	TGTGCCAGCAGTTTAAGCAGGGCCGAGCAGTACTTC
TRBV6-5	-	many	TRBJ1-5	14	CASSYSRSNQPQHF	TGTGCCAGCAGTTACTCAAGGAGCAATCAGCCCCAGCATTTT